This T cell receptor beta chain was obtained from a study of long-term antiretroviral therapy in people with HIV. Study findings and constraints: Post-ART, diversity grew, though it stayed under transplant donor control levels.

Germline-derived CDR1 and CDR2 are SNHLY and FYNNEI. The CDR3 has 12 residues. Trimming left V 3 bases short and J 9 bases short, with 10 bases between. As regards this clone: Its antigen is not identified.

An immunoSEQ assay, version v3.0, was performed at survey level. Clones were read by immunoSEQ multiplex PCR, and TCRdb kept only the in-frame ones, dropping some. This table holds some 16,000 clones, roughly three quarters found once. Cryopreserved PBMC samples of roughly 0.85-10 million cells were used for DNA extraction. The rearrangement links TRBV2 to TRBJ2-3; possible D gene TRBD1, 5 bases. The sequencing here drew on unsorted PBMCs, taken 2.3 years after starting antiretroviral therapy. This sequence was found in a woman aged 40-49 years with HIV. CDR3 sequence reads: CASSEGPGTQYF. CDR3 DNA: TGTGCCAGCAGTGAGGGGCCCGGGACGCAGTATTTT.